This TCR beta chain was retrieved from a study of cytomegalovirus exposure and HLA in healthy donors. Study results and limitations: After further analysis at a later stage, 15,000 to 20,000 TCR beta sequences were associated with HLA alleles at 0.05 false discovery rate. Across donors, presence/absence analyses took sequencing depth to be roughly uniform. Some TCR beta chains (around 180 of them) were listed as cytomegalovirus-associated. Per a later analysis, HLA-associated TCR beta chains showed more clonal expansion than other, equally common TCR beta chains.

With respect to this clone: Its specificity is not known.

Amplification used 60 Vbeta primers and 13 Jbeta primers. Sequencing used immunoSEQ multiplex PCR; TCRdb keeps in-frame clones, though not all of them. The table includes under 200,000 clones, approximately 70% detected once. After removal of 5 bases from V and 1 base from J, the junction contained 3 bases not matched to a gene. The length of the CDR3 is 14 residues. The germline gives CDR1 ENHRY, CDR2 SYGVKD. What was sequenced was PBMCs. The rearrangement joins TRBV10-3 to TRBJ2-7, with TRBD1 matching over 9 bases. The clonotype comes from a woman in her 30s in good health and CMV-seronegative. CDR3 in amino acids: CAISSDRGSYEQYF. The CDR3 nucleotides read TGTGCCATCAGTTCCGACAGGGGGTCCTACGAGCAGTACTTC.